This note documents a single T cell receptor (beta chain) sequence. Sequencing was performed with immunoSEQ multiplex PCR; in TCRdb, only in-frame clones are kept and a portion is missing. The table records around 100,000 clones, around nine tenths of them present only once. These data originate in a study of OX40 agonist ivuxolimab in advanced cancers. Germline V gene lookup returns CDR1 SGHTS and CDR2 YDEGEE. This CDR3 is built from 15 residues. Trimming removed 3 bases at V and 5 bases at J, with 18 bases between. The gene calls are TRBV5-8 and TRBJ2-7, with D possibly called TRBD1 or TRBD2 (5 bases each). This receptor was taken from an adult with an advanced solid tumor such as melanoma, head and neck, liver or kidney cancer. The sample consisted of CD4+ or CD8+ T cells sorted from blood, taken in a trial of the OX40 agonist ivuxolimab. The CDR3: CASSSRGNRANEQYF. DNA of the CDR3: TGTGCCAGCAGCTCGAGGGGAAACCGGGCTAACGAGCAGTACTTC.